The 5 T cell receptor beta chains reported below all come from one sample, sequenced in a study of OX40 agonist ivuxolimab in advanced cancers. TCRdb's copy holds only in-frame clones and misses some; the assay was immunoSEQ multiplex PCR. This sample has about 81,000 clones, with 84% found just once. The input for sequencing was CD4+ or CD8+ T cells sorted from blood, taken in a trial of the OX40 agonist ivuxolimab. Every receptor here comes from an adult with an advanced solid tumor such as melanoma, head and neck, liver or kidney cancer.

This chain links TRBV21-1 with TRBJ1-1; TRBD1 is the table's D call and was not checked against the DNA. TRBV21-1 is a pseudogene segment. The CDR3 extends over 16 amino acids. The CDR3 DNA is TGTGCCAGCAACCAACCCCAGGGACACCCGAACACTGAAGCTTTCTTT. Its translation is CASNQPQGHPNTEAFF.

The V and J genes are TRBV7-8 and TRBJ1-1; no clear D gene. V was cut by 2 bases and J by 0 bases, with 16 bases left in between. The CDR3 is 17 residues long. Germline assignment: CDR1 SGHVS and CDR2 FQNEAQ. CDR3 nucleotides: TGTGCCAGCAGCTTACCAAGGGTTCTGGGTATGAACACTGAAGCTTTCTTT. Translated, it gives CASSLPRVLGMNTEAFF.

The CDR3 loop reads CARTDRTDTGELFF. The CDR3 bases are TGTGCCAGGACTGATAGGACAGACACCGGGGAGCTGTTTTTT. J is TRBJ2-2 and V is TRBV2; TRBD1 might be the D (6 bases). This CDR3 spans 14 amino acids. Germline V CDR1 and CDR2: SNHLY, FYNNEI. The V and J ends lost 9 bases and 3 bases respectively, with 14 bases between them. Full variable domain (remainder filled in from reference TRBV2 and TRBJ2-2): EPEVTQTPSHQVTQMGQEVILRCVPISNHLYFYWYRQILGQKVEFLVSFYNNEISEKSEIFDDQFSVERPDGSNFTLKIRSTKLEDSAMYFCARTDRTDTGELFFGEGSRLTVL.

V and J are TRBV27 and TRBJ2-3; no reliable D call. The V gene lost 3 bases and the J gene lost 1 base, with 11 bases spanning the gap. This CDR3 contains 15 residues. Per germline, CDR1 MNHEY and CDR2 SMNVEV (reference sequence). In DNA, the CDR3 is TGTGCCAGCAGTTTCCCTAGGTCTGGCACAGATACGCAGTATTTT. This sequence encodes CASSFPRSGTDTQYF.

This chain connects TRBV5-1 to TRBJ2-6; no clear D gene. Looked up from germline, CDR1 is SGHRS and CDR2 is YFSETQ. The CDR3 totals 17 residues. Trimming cost V 0 bases and J 3 bases, with 13 bases left between them. The CDR3 DNA reads TGCGCCAGCAGCTTGGCCTTGTGGGAATATGGGGCCAACGTCCTGACTTTC. Encoded protein: CASSLALWEYGANVLTF.